The 28 T cell receptor beta chains given below trace back to one sample, sequenced in a study of blood T cell repertoires in COVID-19 (dated by TCRdb to about 2020). Libraries were built with the immunoSEQ multiplex PCR assay. The table was pulled from immuneACCESS by TCRdb, which kept in-frame rearrangements only. Such tables lose some clones; where checked, under half of the loss comes from unresolved V genes, and the rest has no known cause. The sample table lists 250,000 to 400,000 clones, about nine tenths of them with a count of one. The biggest ten clones account for 1% of the sample. The specimen sequenced was peripheral blood. The receptors stem from a man aged 50 to 59 with active or convalescent COVID-19.

The chain has TRBV2 and TRBJ2-1; TRBD2 matches 10 bases. The V gene end was trimmed by 8 bases and the J gene end by 6 bases; junction bases not matched to a gene: 4. The CDR3 has 13 residues. Germline CDR1 and CDR2: SNHLY and FYNNEI. CDR3 in DNA: TGTGCCAGCGGACTAGCGGAGTTCAATGAGCAGTTCTTC. This encodes CASGLAEFNEQFF.

This chain joins TRBV6-1 and TRBJ1-2; no clear D. Trimming removed 0 bases from V and 2 bases from J, with 4 bases in between. Germline V gene data show CDR1 as MNHNS and CDR2 as SASEGT. The CDR3 sequence is 13 residues long. In DNA form, the CDR3 reads TGTGCCAGCAGTGAAGCTCTCAACTATGGCTACACCTTC. Protein product: CASSEALNYGYTF.

The chain employs TRBV24-1 and TRBJ1-1; TRBD1 aligns across 8 bases. Germline CDR1 is KGHDR and CDR2 is SFDVKD. CDR3 length: 12 residues. The trim removed 3 bases at V and 9 bases at J, leaving 2 bases unmatched. In DNA, the CDR3 is TGTGCCACCAGTGATAGGGACAGGAAAGCTTTCTTT. Translation: CATSDRDRKAFF.

Worth noting for this clone: A junction end diverges from the germline sequence, so it may reflect a read error. The genes are TRBV29-1 and TRBJ1-2; 7 nucleotides line up with TRBD1. The V gene's germline CDR1 is SQVTM and CDR2 ANQGSEA. The CDR3 covers 13 residues. The CDR3 reads CSVEKGASSGHTF. The CDR3 DNA reads TGCAGCGTTGAAAAGGGGGCGTCGAGTGGCCACACCTTC.

The V gene is TRBV13, the J gene TRBJ2-1; maybe TRBD2 (5 bases). Germline CDR1 PRHDT, CDR2 FYEKMQ (reference sequence). The V gene lost 5 bases and the J gene lost 1 base, with 15 bases spanning the gap. The CDR3 spans 16 residues. The CDR3 DNA is TGTGCCAGCAGCCCCGCTACCTGGAGGTCCTACAATGAGCAGTTCTTC. As protein: CASSPATWRSYNEQFF. The full variable domain, its missing parts supplied by reference TRBV13 and TRBJ2-1, is AAGVIQSPRHLIKEKRETATLKCYPIPRHDTVYWYQQGPGQDPQFLISFYEKMQSDKGSIPDRFSAQQFSDYHSELNMSSLELGDSALYFCASSPATWRSYNEQFFGPGTRLTVL.

The genes are TRBV28 and TRBJ1-4; possible D gene TRBD1, 5 bases. Germline-derived CDR1 and CDR2 are MDHEN and SYDVKM. The V end lost 7 bases, the J end lost 8 bases, and 20 bases lay between the germline ends. The CDR3 covers 15 residues. The CDR3 region is CASTPAGEGGEKLFF. CDR3 bases: TGTGCCAGCACCCCTGCGGGGGAGGGTGGCGAAAAACTGTTTTTT.

This chain links TRBV28 with TRBJ2-1, with TRBD2 matching over 11 bases. There are 15 residues in the CDR3. Germline trimming cut 7 bases from V and 7 bases from J; bases unmatched to any gene: 9. Germline V gives CDR1 MDHEN, CDR2 SYDVKM. DNA for the CDR3: TGTGCCAGCAACGAACTAGCGGGAGTGGGAAATGAGCAGTTCTTC. This sequence encodes CASNELAGVGNEQFF. Full variable domain (missing parts from reference TRBV28 and TRBJ2-1): DVKVTQSSRYLVKRTGEKVFLECVQDMDHENMFWYRQDPGLGLRLIYFSYDVKMKEKGDIPEGYSVSREKKERFSLILESASTNQTSMYLCASNELAGVGNEQFFGPGTRLTVL.

The CDR3 protein is CASRPLATTDTQYF. The CDR3 nucleotides read TGCGCCAGCAGGCCCCTAGCGACCACAGATACGCAGTATTTT. The genes are TRBV5-1 and TRBJ2-3; D possibly corresponds to TRBD2 (6 bases). Trimming pared 5 bases from V and 2 bases from J, leaving 12 bases between. Germline CDR1 and CDR2: SGHRS and YFSETQ. CDR3 size: 14 residues.

This chain uses TRBV7-2 with TRBJ2-7, with a possible D match to TRBD1 (6 bases). The V gene lost 3 bases and the J gene lost 2 bases, with 14 bases spanning the gap. Germline CDR1 and CDR2: SGHTA and FQGNSA. The CDR3 runs 15 residues. This CDR3 is CASSLSGTQAYEQYF. CDR3 sequence (DNA): TGTGCCAGCAGCTTGTCCGGGACACAGGCCTACGAGCAGTACTTC.

This sequence joins TRBV6-5 and TRBJ1-5; tentatively, D is TRBD1 (6 bases). V lost 4 bases to trimming and J lost 5 bases, with 18 bases between them. The CDR3 extends over 16 amino acids. CDR1 is MNHEY and CDR2 is SVGAGI in the germline V gene. The CDR3: CASSSGGAEWDQPQHF. For the CDR3, the DNA is TGTGCCAGCAGTTCGGGGGGGGCTGAATGGGATCAGCCCCAGCATTTT.

The rearrangement uses TRBV7-9 and TRBJ2-7; a weak D match, TRBD2 (5 bases). This CDR3 contains 18 residues. With 2 bases removed from V and 5 bases from J, the gap between germline ends came to 25 bases. In germline, CDR1 is SEHNR, CDR2 FQNEAQ (reference sequence). The chain's CDR3 is CASSLSSGGTSLWDEQYF. CDR3 DNA: TGTGCCAGCAGCTTATCCTCAGGAGGCACGTCACTCTGGGACGAGCAGTACTTC.

The chain has TRBV5-4 and TRBJ2-1; a weak D match, TRBD2 (5 bases). The CDR3 is 15 amino acids. Germline CDR1 and CDR2: SGHNT and YYREEE (reference sequence). Trimming removed 4 bases at V and 7 bases at J, with 18 bases between. CDR3 protein: CASSPRSQDFNEQFF. The CDR3 nucleotides read TGTGCCAGCAGCCCTAGGTCTCAGGACTTTAATGAGCAGTTCTTC.

The chain joins TRBV2 to TRBJ1-2, with TRBD1 as a possible D gene (5 bases). Germline lookup yields CDR1 SNHLY and CDR2 FYNNEI. Trimming stripped 2 bases from V and 7 bases from J, with 17 bases between. The CDR3 covers 15 residues. In nucleotides, the CDR3 is TGTGCCAGCAGTGAATCGGGTCAGGGATTTGCTGGCTACACCTTC. It is translated as CASSESGQGFAGYTF. The variable domain in full, completed from reference TRBV2 and TRBJ1-2, reads EPEVTQTPSHQVTQMGQEVILRCVPISNHLYFYWYRQILGQKVEFLVSFYNNEISEKSEIFDDQFSVERPDGSNFTLKIRSTKLEDSAMYFCASSESGQGFAGYTFGSGTRLTVV.

The CDR3 coding sequence is TGTGCCAGCAGCCTCACTACCGGGGAGCTGTTTTTT. This sequence encodes CASSLTTGELFF. V usage is TRBV5-4 and J usage is TRBJ2-2; the D is unclear. Trimming left V 4 bases short and J 5 bases short, with 6 bases between. CDR3 size: 12 residues. Germline-derived CDR1 and CDR2 are SGHNT and YYREEE (reference sequence).

The chain uses TRBV30 and TRBJ1-6; D remains unclear. V lost 4 bases to trimming and J lost 8 bases, with 15 bases between them. In germline, CDR1 is GTSNPN, CDR2 SVGIG (reference sequence). CDR3 length: 14 residues. The CDR3 here is CAWKAGGNHSPLHF. The CDR3 nucleotides are TGTGCCTGGAAGGCAGGAGGGAATCATTCACCCCTCCACTTT.

CDR3 protein: CASSFRDRGTNEQFF. The CDR3, as DNA: TGTGCCAGCAGTTTTCGGGACAGGGGGACCAATGAGCAGTTCTTC. The genes are TRBV28 and TRBJ2-1, with 11 bases identical to TRBD1. V was pared by 3 bases and J by 6 bases, with 4 bases of the junction left unmatched. The CDR3 runs 15 residues. CDR1 is MDHEN, CDR2 SYDVKM, per germline.

CDR3 DNA sequence: TGTGCCAGCAGCTCCTACGCGTTGGGACTAGCTTACAATGAGCAGTTCTTC. Amino acid sequence: CASSSYALGLAYNEQFF. This sequence joins TRBV7-3 and TRBJ2-1, with 9 bases lining up with TRBD2. The CDR3 consists of 17 residues. The junction had 11 bases not matched to a gene; V was cut back by 4 bases and J by 4 bases. Germline assignment: CDR1 SGHTA and CDR2 FQGTGA.

The chain carries TRBV19 and TRBJ2-7; 9 positions match TRBD1. V lost 7 bases and J lost 2; bases outside the gene matches: 6. Per the germline V gene, CDR1 is LNHDA and CDR2 is SQIVND (reference sequence). The length of the CDR3 is 14 residues. The CDR3 sequence is CASTPTGGTYEQYF. DNA for the CDR3: TGTGCCAGTACCCCGACAGGGGGTACCTACGAGCAGTACTTC.

This clone was observed a handful of times. CDR3 DNA: TGTGCCAGTCGCTCTAGCGGGAGCTCCTACGAGCAGTACTTC. It translates to CASRSSGSSYEQYF. This rearrangement joins TRBV6-5 to TRBJ2-7, with TRBD2 matching over 10 bases. CDR1 and CDR2 (germline): MNHEY, SVGAGI. The CDR3 length is 14 residues. V trimming: 9 bases; J trimming: 0 bases; junction bases outside the gene matches: 5.

J is TRBJ2-1 and V is TRBV5-1; 10 bases line up with TRBD1. The V gene's germline CDR1 is SGHRS and CDR2 YFSETQ. The CDR3 extends over 14 amino acids. V shed 6 bases, J shed 7 bases, and the junction held 7 bases outside the gene matches. CDR3 DNA: TGCGCCAGCACCTGGGACAGGGGCGGGAATGAGCAGTTCTTC. This codes for CASTWDRGGNEQFF.

The chain combines TRBV7-6 with TRBJ1-6; D unclear. CDR1 is SGHVS, CDR2 FNYEAQ, per germline. The CDR3 spans 14 residues. V shed 1 base and J shed 8 bases, with 9 bases lying between them. CDR3 in amino acids: CASSLGLGDSPLHF. DNA of the CDR3: TGTGCCAGCAGCTTAGGTCTGGGAGATTCACCCCTCCACTTT.

The chain employs TRBV6-5 and TRBJ1-4; D is possibly TRBD1 (5 bases). CDR1 is MNHEY and CDR2 is SVGAGI in the germline V gene. Trimming took off 8 bases at V and 4 bases at J, with 17 bases between the two ends. This CDR3 has 15 amino acids. The CDR3 DNA follows: TGTGCCAGCTCCGCGCAGGGCCAGGGTAATGAAAAACTGTTTTTT. Translated: CASSAQGQGNEKLFF.

V gene TRBV5-8 combines with J gene TRBJ2-1; TRBD1 is a possible D gene (6 bases). Germline assignment: CDR1 SGHTS and CDR2 YDEGEE. CDR3 size: 14 residues. V lost 4 bases, J lost 7 bases, and 15 bases lay in between. CDR3 in amino acids: CASSGPTGRNEQFF. The CDR3 DNA reads as TGTGCCAGCAGCGGGCCGACAGGTAGGAATGAGCAGTTCTTC.

The sample holds one count of this clone. V gene TRBV4-2 combines with J gene TRBJ2-5; TRBD1 matches at 10 bases. CDR1 is LGHNA, CDR2 YNFKEQ, per germline. Losses at the gene ends were 1 base for V and 5 bases for J; bases not matched to a gene: 4. CDR3 length: 15 amino acids. CDR3 DNA sequence: TGTGCCAGCAGCCAAGGACAGGGGGCGAGGGAGACCCAGTACTTC. This sequence encodes CASSQGQGARETQYF.

This clone was counted between two and nine times. As DNA, the CDR3 is TGTGCCAGCAGAGGGTCAGGGGTTAACACCGGGGAGCTGTTTTTT. Encoded protein: CASRGSGVNTGELFF. V usage is TRBV7-9 and J usage is TRBJ2-2; perhaps TRBD1 as D (6 bases). V dropped 6 bases and J dropped 2 bases, with 13 bases sitting between them. In germline, CDR1 is SEHNR, CDR2 FQNEAQ (reference sequence). The CDR3 is 15 amino acids.

The J gene is TRBJ2-1, the V gene TRBV5-1; D is ambiguous. Germline CDR1 and CDR2: SGHRS and YFSETQ. The CDR3 consists of 14 residues. The germline V and J ends were trimmed by 0 bases and 5 bases, with 9 bases remaining between them. The CDR3 coding sequence is TGCGCCAGCAGCTTGGGGGCAGCAAACAATGAGCAGTTCTTC. Its translation is CASSLGAANNEQFF.

The J gene is TRBJ2-3, the V gene TRBV6-5, with 11 bases matching TRBD2. The CDR3 covers 14 residues. CDR1 is MNHEY, CDR2 SVGAGI, per germline. V trimming: 5 bases; J trimming: 4 bases; junction bases outside the gene matches: 2. The CDR3: CASSLGLAADTQYF. The DNA for the CDR3 is TGTGCCAGCAGTCTGGGACTAGCGGCAGATACGCAGTATTTT.

This chain links TRBV6-5 with TRBJ1-1; weak D call: TRBD1 (5 bases). CDR1 MNHEY and CDR2 SVGAGI come from the germline V gene. This CDR3 spans 14 amino acids. Trimming took off 3 bases at V and 1 base at J, with 9 bases between the two ends. Here the CDR3 reads CASSYDRTNTEAFF. CDR3 sequence (DNA): TGTGCCAGCAGTTATGACAGAACGAACACTGAAGCTTTCTTT.